These 30 T cell receptor beta chains originate from one sample sequenced in a study of cytomegalovirus exposure and HLA in healthy donors. The table came from immunoSEQ multiplex PCR; TCRdb's copy has only in-frame clones and leaves some out. The profile shows almost 75,000 clones, around 81% of them singletons. Sequencing was carried out using PBMCs. Receptor source: a man aged 30-40 years in good health and CMV-seronegative.

This clone has more than one count but fewer than ten. The chain joins TRBV29-1 to TRBJ1-1, with 7 bases aligning to TRBD1. The CDR3 has 13 residues. The germline gives CDR1 SQVTM, CDR2 ANQGSEA. Trimming at V came to 5 bases and at J to 1 base, leaving 4 bases not matched to a gene. This CDR3 reads CSVKGQKNTEAFF. CDR3 coding DNA: TGCAGCGTTAAGGGACAGAAGAACACTGAAGCTTTCTTT.

The V gene is TRBV19, the J gene TRBJ2-5, with TRBD1 matching over 8 bases. The V gene end was trimmed by 3 bases and the J gene end by 2 bases; junction bases not matched to a gene: 11. Germline loops: CDR1 LNHDA, CDR2 SQIVND (reference sequence). This CDR3 region has 17 residues. For the CDR3, the DNA is TGTGCCAGTAGTATTCGTCCTGGACAGGGACGTCAAGAGACCCAGTACTTC. It specifies CASSIRPGQGRQETQYF.

The table lists this clone with a count of one. V and J are TRBV19 and TRBJ2-1, with 10 nucleotides matching TRBD2. The CDR3 has 15 residues. V dropped 6 bases and J dropped 6; count of bases not matched to a gene: 8. The germline V gene encodes CDR1 LNHDA and CDR2 SQIVND (reference sequence). The CDR3 DNA reads TGTGCCAGTAGCCCAGCTAGCGGGAGTTTCAATGAGCAGTTCTTC. This translates into CASSPASGSFNEQFF.

The V and J genes are TRBV14 and TRBJ1-2; 7 bases fit TRBD1. The germline V gene has CDR1 SGHDN and CDR2 FVKESK. This CDR3 has 15 amino acids. The V gene end was trimmed by 4 bases and the J gene end by 5 bases; junction bases not matched to a gene: 10. This chain's CDR3 is CASSLLTGQPYGYTF. CDR3 DNA: TGTGCCAGCAGCCTTCTAACGGGACAGCCTTATGGCTACACCTTC.

This chain uses TRBV5-1 with TRBJ1-2; no reliable D call. Trimming took off 0 bases at V and 6 bases at J, with 12 bases between the two ends. The CDR3 totals 14 residues. The germline V gene encodes CDR1 SGHRS and CDR2 YFSETQ. CDR3 sequence (DNA): TGCGCCAGCAGCTTGGAACTAATTACGGATGGCTACACCTTC. It encodes CASSLELITDGYTF.

The chain recombines TRBV6-5 with TRBJ1-2, with 8 bases identical to TRBD1. This CDR3 is built from 14 residues. Germline CDR1 and CDR2: MNHEY and SVGAGI. V lost 2 bases and J lost 7; bases outside the gene matches: 6. This CDR3 is CASSYGQGARGYTF. CDR3 nucleotides: TGTGCCAGCAGTTACGGGCAGGGGGCGCGTGGCTACACCTTC.

This sequence joins TRBV7-8 and TRBJ1-1, with TRBD1 as a possible D gene (6 bases). This CDR3 region has 14 residues. V was pared by 1 base and J by 8 bases, with 14 bases between. Germline loops: CDR1 SGHVS, CDR2 FQNEAQ. CDR3 amino acids: CASSLGDIWPEAFF. CDR3 nucleotides: TGTGCCAGCAGCTTAGGGGACATATGGCCCGAAGCTTTCTTT.

J is TRBJ2-7 and V is TRBV7-2, with 7 bases fitting TRBD1. The CDR3 is made up of 14 amino acids. Germline V gene sequence: CDR1 SGHTA, CDR2 FQGNSA. V shed 3 bases and J 0 bases; nucleotides not matched to a gene: 2. The CDR3 DNA sequence: TGTGCCAGCAGCTTGGACAGGAGCTCCTACGAGCAGTACTTC. Translated, it gives CASSLDRSSYEQYF. The full variable domain, in which reference TRBV7-2 and TRBJ2-7 provide the parts outside the CDR3, is GAGVSQSPSNKVTEKGKDVELRCDPISGHTALYWYRQSLGQGLEFLIYFQGNSAPDKSGLPSDRFSAERTGGSVSTLTIQRTQQEDSAVYLCASSLDRSSYEQYFGPGTRLTVT.

This clone was picked up one time. The J gene is TRBJ1-2, the V gene TRBV7-9, with unresolved D. The CDR3 covers 12 residues. Germline values: CDR1 SEHNR, CDR2 FQNEAQ (reference sequence). V was pared by 5 bases and J by 8 bases, with 12 bases between. This CDR3 is CASSKGLTGYTF. CDR3 DNA sequence: TGTGCCAGCAGCAAAGGACTTACCGGCTACACCTTC.

The sample holds one count of this clone. The CDR3 DNA follows: TGTGCCAGCAGTTCCTTGGGGGGATCTGAAGCTTTCTTT. Its translation is CASSSLGGSEAFF. This rearrangement joins TRBV5-6 to TRBJ1-1; a possible D gene is TRBD1 (5 bases). V lost 5 bases to trimming and J lost 6 bases, with 14 bases between them. The CDR3 has 13 residues. Germline V gene sequence: CDR1 SGHDT, CDR2 YYEEEE.

V usage is TRBV7-8 and J usage is TRBJ2-2, with 7 bases that match TRBD1. V lost 6 bases and J lost 7; bases outside the gene matches: 8. CDR3 size: 14 residues. Germline assignment: CDR1 SGHVS and CDR2 FQNEAQ. The CDR3, as DNA: TGTGCCAGCAGGCCAAGAGGGGGCGACGGGGAGCTGTTTTTT. Translating gives CASRPRGGDGELFF. The full variable domain, its missing parts supplied by reference TRBV7-8 and TRBJ2-2, is GAGVSQSPRYKVAKRGQDVALRCDPISGHVSLFWYQQALGQGPEFLTYFQNEAQLDKSGLPSDRFFAERPEGSVSTLKIQRTQQEDSAVYLCASRPRGGDGELFFGEGSRLTVL.

This clone was detected a few times. This chain links TRBV6-1 with TRBJ2-7, with a weak D call TRBD1 (5 bases). V dropped 3 bases and J dropped 3 bases, with 12 bases sitting between them. CDR1 is MNHNS, CDR2 SASEGT, per germline. The CDR3 is 14 residues long. The CDR3 nucleotides read TGTGCCAGCAGTGAGGGCCCCGACAGCTACGAGCAGTACTTC. This encodes CASSEGPDSYEQYF.

On this clone itself: The same CDR3 can be traced to other DNA sequences in this sample. The chain is built from TRBV7-2 and TRBJ1-1; D might be TRBD1 (5 bases). The length of the CDR3 is 14 residues. Germline loops: CDR1 SGHTA, CDR2 FQGNSA. The V end lost 1 base, the J end lost 4 bases, and 10 bases lay between the germline ends. The CDR3: CASSLDGGSTEAFF. DNA of the CDR3: TGTGCCAGCAGCTTAGATGGGGGGTCCACTGAAGCTTTCTTT.

The chain recombines TRBV2 with TRBJ2-2; a weak D match, TRBD1 (8 bases). CDR3 size: 13 residues. The V and J ends lost 5 bases and 7 bases respectively, with 11 bases between them. Germline assignment: CDR1 SNHLY and CDR2 FYNNEI. The DNA of the CDR3 is TGTGCCAGCAGTAACAGGGGGGGCGGGGAGCTGTTTTTT. Protein: CASSNRGGGELFF.

The chain employs TRBV5-6 and TRBJ2-7; D is possibly TRBD2 (5 bases). CDR1 is SGHDT, CDR2 YYEEEE, per germline. The CDR3 extends over 13 amino acids. V was shortened by 4 bases and J by 7 bases, with 15 bases between the two germline ends. The CDR3 nucleotides are TGTGCCAGCAGCCCCAGGACCCAGCGGGAGCAGTACGTC. Encoded protein: CASSPRTQREQYV.

The rearrangement links TRBV5-1 to TRBJ2-6; TRBD1 matches at 7 bases. There are 17 residues in the CDR3. J was trimmed by 4 bases and V by 0 bases; bases with no gene match: 7. The germline V gene encodes CDR1 SGHRS and CDR2 YFSETQ. The CDR3 DNA is TGCGCCAGCAGCTTGGCCGTAGGGGGCCCAGGGGCCAACGTCCTGACTTTC. Encoded protein: CASSLAVGGPGANVLTF.

This rearrangement joins TRBV5-1 to TRBJ1-6; the D is unclear. Germline values: CDR1 SGHRS, CDR2 YFSETQ. The CDR3 contains 16 residues. V lost 6 bases, J lost 5 bases, and 18 bases lay in between. This CDR3 is CASTSEPGGDNSPLHF. The CDR3 DNA follows: TGCGCCAGCACCTCAGAACCGGGAGGAGATAATTCACCCCTCCACTTT.

This clone was seen a few times. J is TRBJ2-7 and V is TRBV6-6; D perhaps matches TRBD2 (5 bases). The length of the CDR3 is 11 residues. Germline V gene lookup returns CDR1 MNHNY and CDR2 SVGAGI (reference sequence). V was cut by 10 bases and J by 4 bases, with 11 bases left in between. CDR3 DNA sequence: TGTGCCAATACGGCGGGTTACGAGCAGTACTTC. Amino acids: CANTAGYEQYF.

This chain connects TRBV19 to TRBJ1-2; perhaps TRBD1 as D (5 bases). There are 17 residues in the CDR3. Germline CDR1 and CDR2: LNHDA and SQIVND (reference sequence). The V end was cut by 0 bases, the J end by 6 bases, with 20 bases between. In nucleotides, the CDR3 is TGTGCCAGTAGTATAGATATGGGCAGGGCCTTTGGACATGGCTACACCTTC. Translated, it gives CASSIDMGRAFGHGYTF.

The chain carries TRBV9 and TRBJ1-4; D ambiguous. Germline V CDR1 and CDR2: SGDLS, YYNGEE. V lost 4 bases and J lost 6, with 10 bases in between. CDR3 length: 13 amino acids. CDR3 protein: CASSRDLYEKLFF. For the CDR3, the DNA is TGTGCCAGCAGCCGGGATCTTTATGAAAAACTGTTTTTT. The full variable domain, in which reference TRBV9 and TRBJ1-4 provide the parts outside the CDR3, is DSGVTQTPKHLITATGQRVTLRCSPRSGDLSVYWYQQSLDQGLQFLIQYYNGEERAKGNILERFSAQQFPDLHSELNLSSLELGDSALYFCASSRDLYEKLFFGSGTQLSVL.

V usage is TRBV7-9 and J usage is TRBJ1-2; D is possibly TRBD1 (5 bases). Germline V lookup: CDR1 SEHNR, CDR2 FQNEAQ (reference sequence). This CDR3 is built from 15 residues. Trimming stripped 2 bases from V and 4 bases from J, with 14 bases between. The CDR3 coding sequence is TGTGCCAGCAGCTTAAGCGGGGCAACCTCCTATGGCTACACCTTC. This sequence encodes CASSLSGATSYGYTF.

V gene TRBV29-1 combines with J gene TRBJ1-5; D possibly corresponds to TRBD1 (5 bases). The length of the CDR3 is 13 residues. V was clipped by 4 bases and J by 5 bases, with 12 bases between them. Per germline, CDR1 SQVTM and CDR2 ANQGSEA. The CDR3 DNA reads TGCAGCGTTGGGGCAGGGATGTATCAGCCCCAGCATTTT. It specifies CSVGAGMYQPQHF.

The gene calls are TRBV4-1 and TRBJ1-5; D gene ambiguous. The germline CDR1 and CDR2 sequences are MGHRA and YSYEKL. Trimming took 1 base from V and 0 from J, leaving 7 bases between them. The CDR3 spans 15 residues. CDR3: CASSQAGLSNQPQHF. CDR3 DNA: TGCGCCAGCAGCCAAGCCGGTCTTAGCAATCAGCCCCAGCATTTT.

This chain connects TRBV18 to TRBJ1-6; D is undetermined. Per germline, CDR1 KGHSH and CDR2 LQKENI. The CDR3 covers 15 residues. Between the trimmed V and J ends, which lost 5 bases and 5 bases, there was a span of 13 bases. CDR3 DNA sequence: TGTGCCAGCTCAACTATCCGGGGAAATAATTCACCCCTCCACTTT. Amino acids: CASSTIRGNNSPLHF. The full variable domain, completed using reference TRBV18 and TRBJ1-6, is NAGVMQNPRHLVRRRGQEARLRCSPMKGHSHVYWYRQLPEEGLKFMVYLQKENIIDESGMPKERFSAEFPKEGPSILRIQQVVRGDSAAYFCASSTIRGNNSPLHFGNGTRLTVT.

This clone came up once. CDR3 amino acids: CASRASGGYNEQFF. CDR3 nucleotides: TGTGCCAGCAGAGCCTCCGGCGGCTACAATGAGCAGTTCTTC. The chain combines TRBV9 with TRBJ2-1, with unresolved D. Germline V gene lookup returns CDR1 SGDLS and CDR2 YYNGEE. The CDR3 length is 14 residues. The germline V and J ends were trimmed by 5 bases and 3 bases, with 12 bases remaining between them.

The chain combines TRBV2 with TRBJ1-3; 12 bases are a match to TRBD1. J was trimmed by 8 bases and V by 3 bases; bases with no gene match: 8. Germline CDR1 SNHLY, CDR2 FYNNEI. The CDR3 totals 16 residues. The CDR3 DNA is TGTGCCAGCAGTGAGGGACAGGGGGCGAGAGAATACACCATATATTTT. Its translation is CASSEGQGAREYTIYF.

V usage is TRBV2 and J usage is TRBJ1-4; D is ambiguous. Between the trimmed V and J ends, which lost 6 bases and 8 bases, there was a span of 13 bases. CDR1 is SNHLY and CDR2 is FYNNEI in the germline V gene. CDR3 size: 13 residues. The CDR3 coding sequence is TGTGCCAGCAGAGTAGAGGCGGGGGAAAAACTGTTTTTT. Protein sequence: CASRVEAGEKLFF. Supplemented by reference TRBV2 and TRBJ1-4, the full variable domain reads EPEVTQTPSHQVTQMGQEVILRCVPISNHLYFYWYRQILGQKVEFLVSFYNNEISEKSEIFDDQFSVERPDGSNFTLKIRSTKLEDSAMYFCASRVEAGEKLFFGSGTQLSVL.

The genes are TRBV4-2 and TRBJ2-5, with 11 bases matching TRBD2. The CDR3 length is 15 residues. The J segment lost 2 bases and the V segment lost 1 base, leaving 0 bases of the junction unmatched. Germline V gene sequence: CDR1 LGHNA, CDR2 YNFKEQ. The CDR3 nucleotides read TGTGCCAGCAGCCAAGGGACTAGCGGGCAAGAGACCCAGTACTTC. Residues: CASSQGTSGQETQYF.

J is TRBJ2-7 and V is TRBV2, with TRBD2 matching over 12 bases. This CDR3 comprises 14 residues. The germline gives CDR1 SNHLY, CDR2 FYNNEI. The J segment lost 9 bases and the V segment lost 6 bases, leaving 9 bases of the junction unmatched. The CDR3 DNA reads TGTGCCAGCAGCGCGATGACTAGCGGGGGCCCGCAGTACTTC. This sequence encodes CASSAMTSGGPQYF.

J is TRBJ1-1 and V is TRBV5-5, with TRBD1 matching over 8 bases. CDR1 and CDR2 from the germline V gene are SGHKS and YYEKEE (reference sequence). This CDR3 has 13 amino acids. V was clipped by 5 bases and J by 7 bases; unmatched bases: 7. CDR3 in DNA: TGTGCCAGCAGTAAGGACAGGGATGTTGAAGCTTTCTTT. Amino acids: CASSKDRDVEAFF.